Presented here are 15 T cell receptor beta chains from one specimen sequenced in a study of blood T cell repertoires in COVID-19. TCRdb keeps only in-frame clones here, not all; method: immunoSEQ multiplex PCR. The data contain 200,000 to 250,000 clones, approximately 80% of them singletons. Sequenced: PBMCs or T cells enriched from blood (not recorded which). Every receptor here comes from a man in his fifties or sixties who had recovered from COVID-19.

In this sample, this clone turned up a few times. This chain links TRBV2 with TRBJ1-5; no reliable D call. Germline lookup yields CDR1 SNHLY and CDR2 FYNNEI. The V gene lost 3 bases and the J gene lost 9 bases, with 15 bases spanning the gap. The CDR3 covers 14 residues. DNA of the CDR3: TGTGCCAGCAGTGATGACTTTCGTTCGGGGCCCCAGCATTTT. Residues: CASSDDFRSGPQHF.

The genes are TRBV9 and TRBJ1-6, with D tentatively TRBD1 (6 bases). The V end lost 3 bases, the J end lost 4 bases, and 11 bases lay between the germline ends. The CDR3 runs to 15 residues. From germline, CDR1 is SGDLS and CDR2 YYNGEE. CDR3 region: CASSDGQNYNSPLHF. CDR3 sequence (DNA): TGTGCCAGCAGCGACGGACAGAATTATAATTCACCCCTCCACTTT. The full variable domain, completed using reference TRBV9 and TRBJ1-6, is DSGVTQTPKHLITATGQRVTLRCSPRSGDLSVYWYQQSLDQGLQFLIQYYNGEERAKGNILERFSAQQFPDLHSELNLSSLELGDSALYFCASSDGQNYNSPLHFGNGTRLTVT.

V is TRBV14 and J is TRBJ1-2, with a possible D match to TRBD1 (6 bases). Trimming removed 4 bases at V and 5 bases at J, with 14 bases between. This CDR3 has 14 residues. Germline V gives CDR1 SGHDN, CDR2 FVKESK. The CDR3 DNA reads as TGTGCCAGCAGCCCCGATGGGGGCGGGTATGGCTACACCTTC. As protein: CASSPDGGGYGYTF.

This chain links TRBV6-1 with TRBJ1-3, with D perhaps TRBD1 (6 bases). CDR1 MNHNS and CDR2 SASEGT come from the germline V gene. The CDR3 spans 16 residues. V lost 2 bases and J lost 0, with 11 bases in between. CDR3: CASSERQASSGNTIYF. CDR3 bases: TGTGCCAGCAGTGAACGACAGGCGAGCTCTGGAAACACCATATATTTT.

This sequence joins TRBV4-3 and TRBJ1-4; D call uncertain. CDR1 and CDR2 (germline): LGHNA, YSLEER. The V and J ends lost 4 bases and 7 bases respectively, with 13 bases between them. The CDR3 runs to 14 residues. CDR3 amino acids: CASSRAGLGEKLFF. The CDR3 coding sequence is TGCGCCAGCAGCCGAGCCGGGTTAGGTGAAAAACTGTTTTTT.

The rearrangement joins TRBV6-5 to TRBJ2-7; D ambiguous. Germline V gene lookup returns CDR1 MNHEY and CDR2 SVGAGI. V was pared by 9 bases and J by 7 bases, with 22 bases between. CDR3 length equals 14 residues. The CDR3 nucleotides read TGTGCCAGTACGAACGCTCCCCATACGAGAGAGCAGTACTTC. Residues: CASTNAPHTREQYF.

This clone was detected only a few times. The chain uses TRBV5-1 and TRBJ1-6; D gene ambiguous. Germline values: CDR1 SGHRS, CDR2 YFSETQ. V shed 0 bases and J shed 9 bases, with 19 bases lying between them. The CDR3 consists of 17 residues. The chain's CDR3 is CASSLAISEEFGSPLHF. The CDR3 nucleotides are TGCGCCAGCAGCTTGGCCATTTCGGAGGAATTCGGTTCACCCCTCCACTTT.

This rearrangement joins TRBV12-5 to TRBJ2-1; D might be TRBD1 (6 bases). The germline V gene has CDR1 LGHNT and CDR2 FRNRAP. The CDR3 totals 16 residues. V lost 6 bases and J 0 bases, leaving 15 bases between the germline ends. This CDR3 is CASGTGQPSSYNEQFF. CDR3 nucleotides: TGTGCTAGTGGAACTGGACAGCCGAGCTCCTACAATGAGCAGTTCTTC.

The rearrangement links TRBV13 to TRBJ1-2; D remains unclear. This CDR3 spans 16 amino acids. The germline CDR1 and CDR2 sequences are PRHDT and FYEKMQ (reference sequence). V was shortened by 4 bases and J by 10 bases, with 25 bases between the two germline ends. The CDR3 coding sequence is TGTGCCAGCAGCTCGAGAGGACTCGGTCTGACTCTAGACTACACCTTC. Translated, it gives CASSSRGLGLTLDYTF.

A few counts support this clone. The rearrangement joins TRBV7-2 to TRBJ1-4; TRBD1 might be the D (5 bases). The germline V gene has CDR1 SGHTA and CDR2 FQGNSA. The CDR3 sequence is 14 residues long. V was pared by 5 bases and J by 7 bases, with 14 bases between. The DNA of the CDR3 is TGTGCCAGCAGCCCGTCAGGGTCTACTGAAAAACTGTTTTTT. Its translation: CASSPSGSTEKLFF.

The CDR3 loop is CASSSEGAYNSPLHF. CDR3 nucleotide sequence: TGCGCCAGCAGCTCGGAGGGAGCCTATAATTCACCCCTCCACTTT. V gene TRBV5-1 combines with J gene TRBJ1-6; D unresolved. Germline V gene data show CDR1 as SGHRS and CDR2 as YFSETQ. V lost 3 bases and J lost 2, with 9 bases in between. The CDR3 runs to 15 residues.

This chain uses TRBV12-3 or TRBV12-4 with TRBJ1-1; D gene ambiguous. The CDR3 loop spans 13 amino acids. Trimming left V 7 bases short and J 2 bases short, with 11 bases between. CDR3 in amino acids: CASTRSYNTEAFF. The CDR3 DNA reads TGTGCCAGCACCCGCAGTTACAACACTGAAGCTTTCTTT.

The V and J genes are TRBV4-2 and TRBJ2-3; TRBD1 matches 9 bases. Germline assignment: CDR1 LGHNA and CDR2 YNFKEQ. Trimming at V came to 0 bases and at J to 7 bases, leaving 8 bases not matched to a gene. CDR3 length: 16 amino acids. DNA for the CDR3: TGTGCCAGCAGCCAAGATTCCGGGACAGGGACGAATACGCAGTATTTT. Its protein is CASSQDSGTGTNTQYF.

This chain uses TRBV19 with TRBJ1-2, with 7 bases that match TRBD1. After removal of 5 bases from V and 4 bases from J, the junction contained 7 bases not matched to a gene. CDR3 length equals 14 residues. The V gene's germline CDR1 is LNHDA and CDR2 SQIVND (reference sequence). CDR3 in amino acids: CASSPRGTAYGYTF. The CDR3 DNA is TGTGCCAGTAGTCCACGAGGGACAGCCTATGGCTACACCTTC.

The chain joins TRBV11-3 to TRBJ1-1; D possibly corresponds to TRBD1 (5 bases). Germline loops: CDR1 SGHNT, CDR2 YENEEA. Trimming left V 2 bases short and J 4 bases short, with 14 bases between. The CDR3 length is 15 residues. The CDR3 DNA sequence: TGTGCCAGCAGCTTATCAGGGCTCTCTGGCACTGAAGCTTTCTTT. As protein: CASSLSGLSGTEAFF.